This TCR beta chain was recovered during a study of glioma-infiltrating T cells after dendritic cell vaccination. Germline V gene lookup returns CDR1 SGHVS and CDR2 FQNEAQ. Trimming took off 0 bases at V and 0 bases at J, with 8 bases between the two ends. The CDR3 is made up of 15 amino acids. Time point defined: after dendritic cell vaccination, including at tumor progression/relapse. The immunoSEQ assay amplified TCRB CDR3 from up to 2 ug DNA. Generated by immunoSEQ multiplex PCR, the TCRdb table keeps only in-frame clones and is missing some. Of 80,000 to 100,000 clones listed, 65% to 85% are singletons.

The chain carries TRBV7-8 and TRBJ1-2; possibly TRBD1 for D (5 bases). This sequence originates from a human donor with glioblastoma. Sequences were derived from blood, sampled after dendritic cell vaccination. The CDR3 loop reads CASSLAAGPNYGYTF. CDR3 nucleotide sequence: TGTGCCAGCAGCTTAGCGGCAGGGCCTAACTATGGCTACACCTTC.